The entry below gives a single TCR beta chain sequence along with its context. Its antigen is undetermined. These data are taken from a study of shared clonotypes between healthy human individuals. Study-level background: Researchers drew samples from a couple of women and a few men aged 18 to 49. CD8 memory received one plate per donor, CD8 naive two, CD4 memory three and CD4 naive three. Findings of the study overall: Four donors held about 4.5% of naive CD4 clonotypes in common.

CD45RA+ naive and CD45RA-negative memory subsets were separated from CD4+ cells. Sequencing used immunoSEQ multiplex PCR; TCRdb keeps in-frame clones, though not all of them. The table includes a few million clones, approximately 93% detected once. The V gene end was trimmed by 5 bases and the J gene end by 3 bases; junction bases not matched to a gene: 3. Germline CDR1 reads WSHSY; CDR2 reads SAAADI. CDR3 length equals 13 residues. Specimen: naive CD4+ T cells from PBMCs. Subset meaning: CD45RA+ positively selected. J is TRBJ1-2 and V is TRBV10-2; 7 bases align to TRBD1. The origin of this receptor is a man younger than 35 in good health. Some clones in this sample may be carry-over from other donors' samples. The CDR3, as DNA: TGCGCCAGCAGTCAACAGGGGTACTATGGCTACACCTTC. Amino acids: CASSQQGYYGYTF.